One and the same sample provided the 21 T cell receptor beta chains below, sequenced in a study of blood T cell repertoires in COVID-19. Clones were read by immunoSEQ multiplex PCR, and TCRdb kept only the in-frame ones, dropping some. This table holds nearly 95,000 clones, almost 90% found once. Sequenced input: peripheral blood. Every receptor here comes from a human donor with active COVID-19. The donor label of this sample is uncertain.

V gene TRBV15 combines with J gene TRBJ1-2; D is unclear. V was clipped by 1 base and J by 7 bases, with 10 bases between them. The CDR3 consists of 13 residues. Germline V gene sequence: CDR1 LNHNV, CDR2 YYDKDF (reference sequence). CDR3 sequence: CATSRGPSSGYTF. CDR3 DNA: TGTGCCACCAGCAGAGGGCCCTCCTCTGGCTACACCTTC.

The V and J genes are TRBV5-1 and TRBJ2-5; D possibly corresponds to TRBD2 (5 bases). Germline V gives CDR1 SGHRS, CDR2 YFSETQ. The V and J ends lost 3 bases and 5 bases respectively, with 17 bases between them. The CDR3 is 15 amino acids. CDR3 region: CASSSGSGSGETQYF. The CDR3 nucleotides read TGCGCCAGCAGCTCCGGTTCGGGGAGTGGGGAGACCCAGTACTTC.

This sequence joins TRBV6-2 or TRBV6-3 and TRBJ2-7, with 10 bases lining up with TRBD2. CDR1 and CDR2 from the germline V gene are MNHEY and SVGEGT. This CDR3 comprises 18 residues. The V gene end was trimmed by 5 bases and the J gene end by 2 bases; junction bases not matched to a gene: 15. The CDR3 sequence is CASSDGLAAPLGTYEQYF. The CDR3 coding sequence is TGTGCCAGCAGTGACGGACTAGCGGCCCCCCTAGGGACCTACGAGCAGTACTTC.

This clone is a singleton in its sample. This sequence joins TRBV19 and TRBJ1-1; D gene ambiguous. The CDR3 runs to 15 residues. Germline loops: CDR1 LNHDA, CDR2 SQIVND (reference sequence). V lost 1 base to trimming and J lost 2 bases, with 11 bases between them. CDR3 sequence: CASSIATGGNTEAFF. CDR3 in DNA: TGTGCCAGTAGTATAGCTACCGGAGGTAACACTGAAGCTTTCTTT.

V is TRBV10-3 and J is TRBJ2-1, with TRBD2 matching 12 bases. From germline, CDR1 is ENHRY and CDR2 SYGVKD. The CDR3 totals 14 residues. Losses at the gene ends were 11 bases for V and 2 bases for J; bases not matched to a gene: 4. The CDR3 region has the DNA TGTGCCTTAACTAGCGGGGGGCCCTACAATGAGCAGTTCTTC. It codes for CALTSGGPYNEQFF.

The CDR3 spells CASSSGKGPDSGNTIYF. The CDR3 DNA is TGCGCCAGCAGCTCCGGGAAAGGGCCAGACTCTGGAAACACCATATATTTT. V is TRBV5-1 and J is TRBJ1-3; no clear D. From germline, CDR1 is SGHRS and CDR2 YFSETQ. The V end lost 3 bases, the J end lost 0 bases, and 16 bases lay between the germline ends. The CDR3 runs 17 residues.

This clone has a handful of counts. The CDR3, as DNA: TGCGCCAGCAGCTTGTTGCAGGTTCAATCCTACAATGAGCAGTTCTTC. It codes for CASSLLQVQSYNEQFF. V gene TRBV5-1 combines with J gene TRBJ2-1; D gene ambiguous. Trimming removed 1 base from V and 1 base from J, with 12 bases in between. The CDR3 has 16 residues. Germline V gives CDR1 SGHRS, CDR2 YFSETQ.

The chain employs TRBV10-3 and TRBJ1-3, with 9 bases aligning to TRBD1. After removal of 2 bases from V and 4 bases from J, the junction contained 12 bases not matched to a gene. The CDR3 extends over 18 amino acids. Germline values: CDR1 ENHRY, CDR2 SYGVKD. In DNA form, the CDR3 reads TGTGCCATCAGTGAGCTCGTGGTGACAGGGGGTTCCGGAAACACCATATATTTT. Amino acids: CAISELVVTGGSGNTIYF.

This clone was picked up one time. The chain recombines TRBV6-1 with TRBJ2-5; 9 bases fit TRBD2. Unmatched junction bases numbered 11, after V lost 2 bases and J lost 1 base. The CDR3 consists of 18 residues. The germline V gene encodes CDR1 MNHNS and CDR2 SASEGT. Written as DNA, the CDR3 is TGTGCCAGCAGTGAAATATATAAAGCGGGGGGACCCCAAGAGACCCAGTACTTC. Translating it yields CASSEIYKAGGPQETQYF.

The chain employs TRBV6-2 or TRBV6-3 and TRBJ1-1; D might be TRBD1 (6 bases). CDR1 MNHEY and CDR2 SVGEGT come from the germline V gene. The CDR3 contains 16 residues. Trimming removed 6 bases from V and 0 bases from J, with 17 bases in between. As DNA, the CDR3 is TGTGCCAGCAGCCCTCAAGGACAGACATTGAACACTGAAGCTTTCTTT. Translated: CASSPQGQTLNTEAFF.

V and J are TRBV11-3 and TRBJ2-2; 10 positions match TRBD2. Per germline, CDR1 SGHNT and CDR2 YENEEA. V lost 4 bases and J lost 0; bases outside the gene matches: 14. The CDR3 length is 20 residues. The DNA for the CDR3 is TGTGCCAGCAGCTCTAACCGAGCCCCTAGCGGGGGACCGAACACCGGGGAGCTGTTTTTT. Its protein product is CASSSNRAPSGGPNTGELFF.

The chain employs TRBV5-1 and TRBJ1-6; D gene unclear. The CDR3 has 14 amino acids. Trimming took off 2 bases at V and 7 bases at J, with 10 bases between the two ends. From germline, CDR1 is SGHRS and CDR2 YFSETQ. The CDR3 sequence: CASSLSGDNSPLHF. CDR3 DNA sequence: TGCGCCAGCAGCTTAAGTGGAGACAATTCACCCCTCCACTTT.

This CDR3 is CASNVGQGNEKLFF. In DNA, the CDR3 is TGTGCCAGTAATGTGGGACAGGGAAACGAAAAACTGTTTTTT. V gene TRBV19 combines with J gene TRBJ1-4; 9 bases map to TRBD1. Trimming at V came to 7 bases and at J to 8 bases, leaving 8 bases not matched to a gene. The CDR3 runs to 14 residues. Germline V lookup: CDR1 LNHDA, CDR2 SQIVND (reference sequence).

This chain joins TRBV20-1 and TRBJ1-1; possibly TRBD1 for D (5 bases). Germline CDR1 DFQATT, CDR2 SNEGSKA (reference sequence). The CDR3 is 11 amino acids. V was trimmed by 6 bases and J by 5 bases, leaving 10 bases between them. DNA of the CDR3: TGCAGTGCGGGGAGGGGAACTGAAGCTTTCTTT. This sequence encodes CSAGRGTEAFF.

The gene calls are TRBV18 and TRBJ2-2; D is unclear. V lost 6 bases and J 3 bases, leaving 5 bases between the germline ends. In germline, CDR1 is KGHSH, CDR2 LQKENI. The CDR3 runs 12 residues. The CDR3 DNA follows: TGTGCCAGCTCTTCCGACACCGGGGAGCTGTTTTTT. Translation: CASSSDTGELFF.

This chain connects TRBV7-2 to TRBJ2-2; maybe TRBD1 (5 bases). Germline loops: CDR1 SGHTA, CDR2 FQGNSA. The CDR3 is made up of 17 amino acids. V was cut by 2 bases and J by 5 bases, with 18 bases left in between. As DNA, the CDR3 is TGTGCCAGCAGCTTAATCGGCAGGGTGGTTGTTACCGGGGAGCTGTTTTTT. This codes for CASSLIGRVVVTGELFF. The variable domain in full, with the rest retrieved from reference TRBV7-2 and TRBJ2-2, is GAGVSQSPSNKVTEKGKDVELRCDPISGHTALYWYRQSLGQGLEFLIYFQGNSAPDKSGLPSDRFSAERTGGSVSTLTIQRTQQEDSAVYLCASSLIGRVVVTGELFFGEGSRLTVL.

V and J are TRBV15 and TRBJ2-3; 9 bases are a match to TRBD1. V shed 3 bases and J 3 bases; nucleotides not matched to a gene: 7. The CDR3 has 16 residues. Germline lookup yields CDR1 LNHNV and CDR2 YYDKDF (reference sequence). DNA for the CDR3: TGTGCCACCAGCAGGGGACAGGGAATGGGGACAGATACGCAGTATTTT. Translation gives CATSRGQGMGTDTQYF.

This chain uses TRBV18 with TRBJ2-1, with 12 bases lining up with TRBD2. The V gene end was trimmed by 0 bases and the J gene end by 7 bases; junction bases not matched to a gene: 10. Per the germline V gene, CDR1 is KGHSH and CDR2 is LQKENI. The CDR3 loop spans 18 amino acids. In DNA form, the CDR3 reads TGTGCCAGCTCACCACCGTGTGATCTAGCGGGGGGGCGAAATGAGCAGTTCTTC. Residues: CASSPPCDLAGGRNEQFF.

V gene TRBV4-1 combines with J gene TRBJ2-1; 8 bases fit TRBD1. Germline V lookup: CDR1 MGHRA, CDR2 YSYEKL. The J segment lost 2 bases and the V segment lost 3 bases, leaving 9 bases of the junction unmatched. The CDR3 contains 17 residues. The CDR3 loop reads CASSQSRGDRTYNEQFF. In DNA form, the CDR3 reads TGCGCCAGCAGCCAGAGCCGTGGGGACAGGACCTACAATGAGCAGTTCTTC.

The chain is built from TRBV28 and TRBJ2-7; D is possibly TRBD2 (6 bases). Germline CDR1 reads MDHEN; CDR2 reads SYDVKM. Deletions cut 4 bases from V and 2 bases from J, with 18 bases between. The CDR3 spans 16 residues. This CDR3 is CASSSEGPAGTYEQYF. The CDR3 DNA reads TGTGCCAGCAGTTCGGAGGGCCCTGCGGGGACCTACGAGCAGTACTTC.

The chain carries TRBV6-4 and TRBJ2-7; TRBD1 is a possible D gene (7 bases). Trimming took off 6 bases at V and 3 bases at J, with 21 bases between the two ends. The germline CDR1 and CDR2 sequences are MRHNA and SNTAGT. This CDR3 is 16 amino acids long. The CDR3 sequence is CASRSPRQGGNYEQYF. The CDR3 region has the DNA TGTGCCAGCAGGTCCCCCCGACAGGGAGGAAACTACGAGCAGTACTTC.